This paragraph reports one T cell receptor (beta chain). The antigen remains undetermined. The assay was immunoSEQ multiplex PCR, and TCRdb's table has in-frame clones only and misses some. The sample has roughly 300,000 clones, 88% seen once. The CDR3 contains 17 residues. V shed 1 base and J 6 bases; nucleotides not matched to a gene: 12. CDR1 SGHNT and CDR2 YYREEE come from the germline V gene (reference sequence). This sample was included in a study of Ad26.COV2.S vaccination and SARS-CoV-2 variants. For the study at large: Ad26.COV2.S shots went into the muscle once or twice, 56 days apart. Study-wide results and caveats: Substantial response breadth was reportedly seen for spike-specific CD8+ and CD4+ T cells after vaccination. Spike-specific TCR breadth in vaccine recipients exceeded that seen in placebo recipients.

The treatment was: approximately 18 received Ad26.COV2.S at low or high dose, single or two shots; about 5 received placebo; per-sample allocation not given. Samples analyzed were those drawn on day 63 after the first vaccine or placebo injection. This adult donor, from Boston, was 18-55 years old. This TCR was recovered from a person between 18 and 60 years old who received the Ad26.COV2.S COVID-19 vaccine or a placebo. The sequences come from peripheral blood, collected in a trial of Ad26.COV2.S vaccine versus placebo. V usage is TRBV5-4 and J usage is TRBJ2-2; TRBD2 aligns across 7 bases. The CDR3 DNA sequence: TGTGCCAGCAGCTTGCGCAGCGGGACGCGCGGGGCCGGGGAGCTGTTTTTT. Amino acids: CASSLRSGTRGAGELFF.